A single sample gave rise to the 29 T cell receptor beta chains below, sequenced in a study of a mutant IDH1 vaccine in newly diagnosed glioma. Their antigen targets remain unknown. Here immunoSEQ multiplex PCR was the method, and the copy in TCRdb shows in-frame clones only, minus some. The sample includes tens of thousands of clones, around 78% of them seen just once. Time point here: week 5, during vaccination. Topical imiquimod accompanied each vaccine dose, which consisted of 300 ug of mutant IDH1 20-mer peptide. The sample in question was PBMCs, obtained from a glioma patient whose treatment included an IDH1 peptide vaccine. The source is a man in his forties or fifties with glioma.

This clone showed up just a few times. The rearrangement uses TRBV6-5 and TRBJ2-7, with D possibly being TRBD1 (6 bases). V dropped 6 bases and J dropped 3 bases, with 18 bases sitting between them. This CDR3 region has 15 residues. Germline CDR1 MNHEY, CDR2 SVGAGI. DNA for the CDR3: TGTGCCAGCAGGGACAGTAGGAACCTCGGCTACGAGCAGTACTTC. This translates into CASRDSRNLGYEQYF.

This clone came up a few times. The chain carries TRBV5-4 and TRBJ1-2; TRBD1 is a possible D gene (5 bases). Per the germline V gene, CDR1 is SGHNT and CDR2 is YYREEE (reference sequence). The CDR3 extends over 15 amino acids. Deletions cut 4 bases from V and 7 bases from J, with 20 bases between. This chain's CDR3 is CASSTGGAGLSGYTF. DNA for the CDR3: TGTGCCAGCAGCACTGGTGGGGCAGGGTTGAGTGGCTACACCTTC.

The gene calls are TRBV9 and TRBJ2-5; D uncertain. V lost 2 bases and J 11 bases, leaving 13 bases between the germline ends. Germline-derived CDR1 and CDR2 are SGDLS and YYNGEE. This CDR3 spans 12 amino acids. This CDR3 reads CASSVLGQQQYF. CDR3 coding DNA: TGTGCCAGCAGCGTCCTGGGCCAACAACAGTACTTC.

The chain uses TRBV2 and TRBJ2-2, with D perhaps matching TRBD2 (6 bases). V was shortened by 3 bases and J by 5 bases, with 13 bases between the two germline ends. CDR3 size: 15 residues. Per germline, CDR1 SNHLY and CDR2 FYNNEI. CDR3 coding DNA: TGTGCCAGCAGTGATGAGGGAGGAGGAACCGGGGAGCTGTTTTTT. It codes for CASSDEGGGTGELFF.

The chain couples TRBV25-1 to TRBJ1-5; the D is unclear. The V end was cut by 3 bases, the J end by 0 bases, with 3 bases between. Germline CDR1 and CDR2: MGHDK and SYGVNS. The CDR3 loop spans 13 amino acids. The CDR3 coding sequence is TGTGCCAGCAGTGAGAGTAGCAATCAGCCCCAGCATTTT. Amino acid sequence: CASSESSNQPQHF.

The gene calls are TRBV6-5 and TRBJ1-2; D unclear. From germline, CDR1 is MNHEY and CDR2 SVGAGI. The CDR3 is 12 amino acids. V lost 6 bases and J lost 6, with 11 bases in between. This CDR3 reads CASRRDVDGYTF. The CDR3 bases are TGTGCCAGCAGGAGGGATGTGGATGGCTACACCTTC.

V is TRBV29-1 and J is TRBJ2-7; no firm D call. V lost 4 bases and J lost 2, with 9 bases in between. CDR3 length: 12 amino acids. CDR1 is SQVTM, CDR2 ANQGSEA, per germline. The CDR3 sequence: CSVVEGTYEQYF. The CDR3 region has the DNA TGCAGCGTTGTTGAAGGGACCTACGAGCAGTACTTC.

This chain uses TRBV4-1 with TRBJ1-5, with TRBD1 matching 8 bases. V lost 0 bases, J lost 5 bases, and 9 bases stayed unmatched. Germline-derived CDR1 and CDR2 are MGHRA and YSYEKL. This CDR3 has 17 residues. CDR3 sequence (DNA): TGCGCCAGCAGCCAAGAAGACAGGGGACTCGCATATCAGCCCCAGCATTTT. It encodes CASSQEDRGLAYQPQHF.

This chain joins TRBV11-2 and TRBJ2-2, with D maybe TRBD2 (6 bases). CDR3 length: 15 amino acids. V dropped 7 bases and J dropped 5 bases, with 17 bases sitting between them. Germline assignment: CDR1 SGHAT and CDR2 FQNNGV. CDR3 sequence: CASTRPPGETGELFF. The CDR3 nucleotides are TGTGCCAGCACCCGACCCCCGGGGGAGACCGGGGAGCTGTTTTTT.

The rearrangement links TRBV19 to TRBJ2-3; D remains unclear. V shed 5 bases and J shed 0 bases, with 9 bases lying between them. The CDR3 covers 14 residues. Germline values: CDR1 LNHDA, CDR2 SQIVND (reference sequence). CDR3 amino acids: CASSGRTSTDTQYF. As DNA, the CDR3 is TGTGCCAGTAGTGGCAGAACTAGCACAGATACGCAGTATTTT.

The J gene is TRBJ2-3, the V gene TRBV5-1, with a tentative D call TRBD1 (6 bases). Germline V gene data show CDR1 as SGHRS and CDR2 as YFSETQ. Trimming cost V 0 bases and J 2 bases, with 7 bases left between them. This CDR3 has 14 amino acids. The CDR3 DNA reads TGCGCCAGCAGCTTGGGGACAGTCACAGATACGCAGTATTTT. The encoded protein is CASSLGTVTDTQYF.

Only a few counts were recorded for this clone. This sequence joins TRBV7-8 and TRBJ1-6; a possible D gene is TRBD1 (5 bases). Germline V gives CDR1 SGHVS, CDR2 FQNEAQ. The CDR3 covers 15 residues. V lost 1 base and J 9 bases, leaving 13 bases between the germline ends. The DNA for the CDR3 is TGTGCCAGCAGCTTAGACGGGGCGGTGGTTTCACCCCTCCACTTT. Protein sequence: CASSLDGAVVSPLHF.

The gene calls are TRBV19 and TRBJ1-5, with D possibly matching TRBD1 (5 bases). The V end lost 7 bases, the J end lost 2 bases, and 9 bases lay between the germline ends. CDR1 and CDR2 from the germline V gene are LNHDA and SQIVND (reference sequence). The CDR3 covers 13 residues. Written as DNA, the CDR3 is TGTGCCAGTACCTGGGACCGCAATCAGCCCCAGCATTTT. Translating gives CASTWDRNQPQHF.

This clone was seen a handful of times. The rearrangement joins TRBV6-5 to TRBJ1-2, with a tentative D call TRBD1 (5 bases). The length of the CDR3 is 15 residues. Deletions cut 5 bases from V and 7 bases from J, with 20 bases between. Germline V CDR1 and CDR2: MNHEY, SVGAGI. The CDR3 loop is CASSRDPDFGVGYTF. The CDR3 DNA reads as TGTGCCAGCAGTCGGGACCCAGACTTTGGAGTTGGCTACACCTTC.

The chain recombines TRBV2 with TRBJ2-7; 10 bases agree with TRBD2. Germline-derived CDR1 and CDR2 are SNHLY and FYNNEI. The V segment lost 5 bases and the J segment 5 bases; nucleotides outside the gene matches: 12. This CDR3 has 16 residues. Here the CDR3 reads CASSPGKLAGTHEQYF. DNA of the CDR3: TGTGCCAGCAGTCCAGGAAAACTAGCGGGGACCCACGAGCAGTACTTC. Supplemented by reference TRBV2 and TRBJ2-7, the full variable domain reads EPEVTQTPSHQVTQMGQEVILRCVPISNHLYFYWYRQILGQKVEFLVSFYNNEISEKSEIFDDQFSVERPDGSNFTLKIRSTKLEDSAMYFCASSPGKLAGTHEQYFGPGTRLTVT.

This chain uses TRBV10-2 with TRBJ1-4, with unresolved D. Germline CDR1 is WSHSY and CDR2 is SAAADI. V dropped 3 bases and J dropped 4 bases, with 9 bases sitting between them. This CDR3 has 14 residues. The CDR3 DNA sequence: TGCGCCAGCAGTGACTTACAGAATAATGAAAAACTGTTTTTT. Translating gives CASSDLQNNEKLFF.

The rearrangement uses TRBV6-5 and TRBJ1-4, with D perhaps matching TRBD1 (6 bases). The ends were cut back, 4 bases at V and 8 bases at J, with 14 bases in the middle. Germline V gene sequence: CDR1 MNHEY, CDR2 SVGAGI. This CDR3 is built from 14 residues. CDR3 DNA sequence: TGTGCCAGCAGTTTTTTGGGGGCCAGGGAAAAACTGTTTTTT. Residues: CASSFLGAREKLFF.

The chain recombines TRBV5-8 with TRBJ1-4; 8 bases map to TRBD1. From germline, CDR1 is SGHTS and CDR2 YDEGEE. The junction had 10 bases not matched to a gene; V was cut back by 4 bases and J by 8 bases. The CDR3 loop spans 15 amino acids. The CDR3 is CASSPGQGSYEKLFF. The CDR3 DNA reads TGTGCCAGCAGCCCCGGACAGGGAAGTTACGAAAAACTGTTTTTT.

The chain employs TRBV5-6 and TRBJ2-7; 7 bases line up with TRBD2. V shed 0 bases and J 4 bases; nucleotides not matched to a gene: 13. The CDR3 extends over 17 amino acids. Germline values: CDR1 SGHDT, CDR2 YYEEEE. CDR3 protein: CASSLEPQRGGRYEQYF. DNA for the CDR3: TGTGCCAGCAGCTTGGAGCCCCAGCGGGGTGGTAGGTACGAGCAGTACTTC.

The chain employs TRBV30 and TRBJ2-5; 7 nucleotides match TRBD1. V was pared by 1 base and J by 5 bases, with 4 bases of the junction left unmatched. The CDR3 has 13 amino acids. Germline CDR1 reads GTSNPN; CDR2 reads SVGIG (reference sequence). The CDR3, as DNA: TGTGCCTGGAGTGCGACAGGGTACGAGACCCAGTACTTC. It specifies CAWSATGYETQYF.

CDR3 coding DNA: TGTGCCAGTAGTAATCCAGGGGGAAGGTCTGAAGCTTTCTTT. Protein sequence: CASSNPGGRSEAFF. The chain joins TRBV19 to TRBJ1-1; the match to TRBD1 covers 7 bases. V trimming: 4 bases; J trimming: 6 bases; junction bases outside the gene matches: 8. Per germline, CDR1 LNHDA and CDR2 SQIVND (reference sequence). The CDR3 spans 14 residues.

The V and J genes are TRBV29-1 and TRBJ1-4; maybe TRBD1 (6 bases). V shed 6 bases and J shed 5 bases, with 16 bases lying between them. The V gene's germline CDR1 is SQVTM and CDR2 ANQGSEA. This CDR3 region has 14 residues. The CDR3 region has the DNA TGCAGCGTAAGAAAGGGGGGATTAAATGAAAAACTGTTTTTT. Translation: CSVRKGGLNEKLFF.

The chain links TRBV12-5 to TRBJ2-1; TRBD2 agrees at 13 bases. The J segment lost 8 bases and the V segment lost 4 bases, leaving 14 bases of the junction unmatched. Germline loops: CDR1 LGHNT, CDR2 FRNRAP. The CDR3 runs 18 residues. CDR3 protein: CASGSGSLLAGGPDEQFF. The CDR3 DNA follows: TGTGCTAGTGGTTCCGGGTCGCTACTAGCGGGGGGGCCCGATGAGCAGTTCTTC.

The CDR3 DNA sequence: TGTGCCAGCAGTCCCATCCAAGACAGGGGGCAGTTCTTC. Its protein is CASSPIQDRGQFF. The chain couples TRBV6-1 to TRBJ2-1; 8 bases are shared with TRBD1. V gave up 5 bases and J gave up 12 bases; unmatched junction bases: 9. The CDR3 sequence is 13 residues long. Germline values: CDR1 MNHNS, CDR2 SASEGT.

This chain joins TRBV5-6 and TRBJ2-2; D remains unclear. Per germline, CDR1 SGHDT and CDR2 YYEEEE. With 6 bases removed from V and 1 base from J, the gap between germline ends came to 13 bases. The CDR3 spans 15 residues. CDR3 DNA: TGTGCCAGCACCTACGGACCGAAGAACACCGGGGAGCTGTTTTTT. This encodes CASTYGPKNTGELFF.

J is TRBJ1-6 and V is TRBV4-1; D unresolved. Trimming removed 2 bases at V and 15 bases at J, with 14 bases between. Germline V gene sequence: CDR1 MGHRA, CDR2 YSYEKL. The CDR3 extends over 13 amino acids. CDR3: CASSQWRREVLHF. CDR3 coding DNA: TGCGCCAGCAGCCAATGGAGGCGAGAGGTCCTCCACTTT.

The V call is TRBV7-9, the J call TRBJ1-2; TRBD1 is a possible D gene (6 bases). This CDR3 has 13 amino acids. Germline V CDR1 and CDR2: SEHNR, FQNEAQ (reference sequence). V was pared by 3 bases and J by 7 bases, with 12 bases between. CDR3 in amino acids: CASSFTGIRGYTF. The DNA of the CDR3 is TGTGCCAGCAGCTTCACAGGGATCCGTGGCTACACCTTC.

The chain carries TRBV7-9 and TRBJ2-7, with D unresolved. CDR1 and CDR2 (germline): SEHNR, FQNEAQ (reference sequence). Trimming cost V 5 bases and J 2 bases, with 10 bases left between them. This CDR3 region has 13 residues. The CDR3 DNA reads TGTGCCAGCAGCCCCCCCACCGCCTACGAGCAGTACTTC. It specifies CASSPPTAYEQYF.

The chain links TRBV11-2 to TRBJ2-7; tentative D call: TRBD2 (5 bases). CDR1 SGHAT and CDR2 FQNNGV come from the germline V gene. V lost 1 base, J lost 7 bases, and 14 bases lay in between. CDR3 length: 14 amino acids. The CDR3 is CASSLVVRGREQYF. Here the CDR3 DNA reads TGTGCCAGCAGCTTAGTGGTCCGGGGTCGGGAGCAGTACTTC.